Described below is a single T cell receptor (beta chain) sequence and its context. Its antigen is not yet known. No base qualities exist here, and no much larger clone lies one base off it. Library creation used the immunoSEQ multiplex PCR assay. TCRdb limited this immuneACCESS table to in-frame rearrangements with V and J called. A share of clones is missing; checked studies link under half to unresolved V genes, and the rest is unexplained. This sample lists 500,000 to 850,000 clones; approximately 89% were detected once. The ten largest make up roughly 0.0089% of the sample. The data belong to a study of shared T cell receptors in the human thymus (dated by TCRdb to the early 2020s). Turning to the overall study: The study examined how self-reactive, shared T-cell receptor alpha chains are generated in the human thymus.

Including the terminal cysteine and phenylalanine, the CDR3 comprises 13 residues. The kept DNA is CDR3 alone, 39 bases in frame from the first base. V sheds 2 bases and J sheds 7 bases, leaving 11 bases between their ends. CDR1 and CDR2 were assigned from the germline V gene (reference sequence) as MNHEY and SMNVEV. These records were also assigned to another study, of human thymus T cells. Reported in the second study: Donors were immunologically healthy infants undergoing open corrective cardiac surgery for congenital heart defects in Finland. Thymus tissue was obtained as surgical resects removed during corrective cardiac surgery. Biased V and J gene segment usage appeared to be present in both thymic and peripheral blood repertoires. Highly overlapping thymic TCR repertoires among unrelated individuals were reported in the related research. TCR alpha and beta repertoires from roughly eight infant thymus samples and a few related peripheral blood samples were characterized in the study. The infant donors were roughly 6 to 244 days old, and the cohort included more than five males and two females. Thymocytes were freed from the tissue by mechanical means and kept at -70 degrees C as pellets of roughly 8.5-30 million cells. A QIAsymphony instrument was used to extract genomic DNA from the frozen cell pellets. Using the immunoSEQ multiplex PCR assay, the TCRB and TCRAD loci were amplified from a standardized quantity of quality-controlled genomic DNA. Amplicons spanned the V(D)J region at a length sufficient to cover the CDR3 and identify V and J genes. The commercial immunoSEQ service was used to sequence amplicons on an Illumina platform. Primer bias and sequencing errors were corrected using previously described methods, and TCRAD and TCRB definitions followed the IMGT database. The repertoires were analysed using immunoSEQ Analyzer 3.0 and VDJTools for basic statistics, V/J segment usage, diversity estimates, rarefaction and pairwise overlap. Diversity was estimated using the Chao1, ChaoE, Efron-Thisted, Shannon and inverse Simpson indices, and was also estimated on datasets down-sampled to the size of the smallest sample. Repertoire overlap used strict matching of CDR3 nucleotide sequence, V gene and J gene, with Jaccard-based multidimensional scaling clustering. On average, thymus samples gave 800,000 or so unique TCRB clonotypes, whereas blood samples gave roughly 80,000.

The chain is assembled from TRBV27 and TRBJ1-1; a weak D assignment points to TRBD1 (5 bases agree). The source is a boy younger than two with a congenital heart defect. Donor details come from another sample of the same person, matched by shared clones. The sequenced material came from thymocytes. The CDR3 region reads CASSLGKGNEAFF. The bases read TGTGCCAGCAGTTTAGGTAAGGGGAATGAAGCTTTCTTT.